Here is one T cell receptor beta chain with its context. What it binds is unknown. The CDR3 end falls 3 residues outside the read, so it is completed with the germline J gene. Method: immunoSEQ multiplex PCR; TCRdb's copy keeps in-frame clones and lacks some. Its clone listing holds some 20,000 clones. Trimming stripped 3 bases from V and 1 base from J, with 8 bases between. This CDR3 has 14 amino acids. Germline lookup yields CDR1 LNHDA and CDR2 SQIVND (reference sequence). The sample comes from a study of T cells in women clearing cervical HPV infection. Study-wide context: Controls were women whose single incident HPV16 infection cleared within 12 months without precancer or cancer. Case blood was drawn when the lesion was first found; control blood after infection became undetectable.

Cervical HPV DNA detected by MY09/MY11 PCR, typed by dot-blot. Study outcomes and limitations: Controls had more TRBV6-7 (0.16%) than cases (about 0.11%).

The chain has TRBV19 and TRBJ2-3; D not certain. Sequenced input: blood buffy coat. This clonotype was sampled from a woman aged 18-70 years with a cervical HPV16 infection that either progressed to CIN3+ or cleared (not recorded which). CDR3 bases read: TGTGCCAGTAGTATTGGCCGGGGCACAGATACG. It is translated as CASSIGRGTDT. The full CDR3 is CASSIGRGTDTQYF.